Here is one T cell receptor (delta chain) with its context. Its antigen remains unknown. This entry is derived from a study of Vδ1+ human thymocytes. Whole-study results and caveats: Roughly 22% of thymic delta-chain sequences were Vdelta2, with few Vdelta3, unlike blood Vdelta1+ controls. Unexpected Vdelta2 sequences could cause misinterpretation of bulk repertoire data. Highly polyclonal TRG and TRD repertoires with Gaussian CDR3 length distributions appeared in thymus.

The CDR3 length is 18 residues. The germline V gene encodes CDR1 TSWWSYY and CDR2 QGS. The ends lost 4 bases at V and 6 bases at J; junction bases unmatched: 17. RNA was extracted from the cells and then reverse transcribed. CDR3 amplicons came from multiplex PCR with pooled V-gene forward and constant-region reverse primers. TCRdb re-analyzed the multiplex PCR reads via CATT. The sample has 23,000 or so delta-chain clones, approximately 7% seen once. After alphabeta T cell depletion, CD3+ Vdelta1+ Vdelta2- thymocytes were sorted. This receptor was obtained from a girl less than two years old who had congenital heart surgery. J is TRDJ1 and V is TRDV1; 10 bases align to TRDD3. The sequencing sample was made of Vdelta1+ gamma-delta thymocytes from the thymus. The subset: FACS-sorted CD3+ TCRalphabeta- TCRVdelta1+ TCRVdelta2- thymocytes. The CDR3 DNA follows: TGTGCTCTTGGGGGAACCAAACCGGGGGGATACGCGAAGTATAAACTCATCTTT. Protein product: CALGGTKPGGYAKYKLIF.